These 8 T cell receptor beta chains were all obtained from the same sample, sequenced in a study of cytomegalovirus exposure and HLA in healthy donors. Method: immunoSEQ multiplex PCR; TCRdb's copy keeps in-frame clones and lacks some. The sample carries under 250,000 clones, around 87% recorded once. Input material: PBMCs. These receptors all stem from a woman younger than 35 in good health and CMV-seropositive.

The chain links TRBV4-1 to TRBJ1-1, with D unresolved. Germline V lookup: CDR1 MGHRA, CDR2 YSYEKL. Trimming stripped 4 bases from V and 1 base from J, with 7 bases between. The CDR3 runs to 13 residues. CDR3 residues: CASSPTGNTEAFF. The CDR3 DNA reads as TGCGCCAGCAGCCCCACGGGGAACACTGAAGCTTTCTTT.

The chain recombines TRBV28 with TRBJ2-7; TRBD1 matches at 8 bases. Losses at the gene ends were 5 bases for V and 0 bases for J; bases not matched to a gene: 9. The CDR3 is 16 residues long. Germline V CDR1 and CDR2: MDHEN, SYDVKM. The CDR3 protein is CASSPPDREVSYEQYF. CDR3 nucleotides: TGTGCCAGCAGTCCCCCGGACAGGGAGGTCTCCTACGAGCAGTACTTC.

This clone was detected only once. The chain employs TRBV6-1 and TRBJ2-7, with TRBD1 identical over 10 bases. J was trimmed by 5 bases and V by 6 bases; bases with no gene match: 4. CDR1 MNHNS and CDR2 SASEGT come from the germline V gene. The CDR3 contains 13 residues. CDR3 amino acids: CASRGTGVHEQYF. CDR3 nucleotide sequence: TGTGCCAGCAGAGGGACAGGGGTCCACGAGCAGTACTTC.

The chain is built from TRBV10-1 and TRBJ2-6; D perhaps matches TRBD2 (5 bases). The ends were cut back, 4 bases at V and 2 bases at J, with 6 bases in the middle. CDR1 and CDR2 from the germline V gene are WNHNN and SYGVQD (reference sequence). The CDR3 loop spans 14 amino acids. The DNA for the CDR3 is TGCGCCAGCAGTGGAGGGCCTGGGGCCAACGTCCTGACTTTC. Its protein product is CASSGGPGANVLTF.

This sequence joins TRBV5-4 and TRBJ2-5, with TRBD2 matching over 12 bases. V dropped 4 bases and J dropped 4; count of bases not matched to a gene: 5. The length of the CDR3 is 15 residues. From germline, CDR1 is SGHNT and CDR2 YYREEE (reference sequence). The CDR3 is CASSQWTSGIETQYF. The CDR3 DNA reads TGTGCCAGCAGCCAATGGACTAGCGGGATAGAGACCCAGTACTTC. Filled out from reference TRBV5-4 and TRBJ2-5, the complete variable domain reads ETGVTQSPTHLIKTRGQQVTLRCSSQSGHNTVSWYQQALGQGPQFIFQYYREEENGRGNFPPRFSGLQFPNYSSELNVNALELDDSALYLCASSQWTSGIETQYFGPGTRLLVL.

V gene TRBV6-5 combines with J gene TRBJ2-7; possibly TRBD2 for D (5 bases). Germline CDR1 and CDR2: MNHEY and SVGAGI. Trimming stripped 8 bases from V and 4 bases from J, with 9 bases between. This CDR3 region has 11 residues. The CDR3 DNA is TGTGCCAGCGGTAGGGAGTACGAGCAGTACTTC. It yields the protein CASGREYEQYF.

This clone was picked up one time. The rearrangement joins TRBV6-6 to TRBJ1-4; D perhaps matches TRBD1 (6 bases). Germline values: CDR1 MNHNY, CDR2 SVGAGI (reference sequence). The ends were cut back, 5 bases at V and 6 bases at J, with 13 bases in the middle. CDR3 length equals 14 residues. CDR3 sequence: CASSTRRTDEKLFF. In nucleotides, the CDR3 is TGTGCCAGCAGTACACGAAGGACAGATGAAAAACTGTTTTTT.

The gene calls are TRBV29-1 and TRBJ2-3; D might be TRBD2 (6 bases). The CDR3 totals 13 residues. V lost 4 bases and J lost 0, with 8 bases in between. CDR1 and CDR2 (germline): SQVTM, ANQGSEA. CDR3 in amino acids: CSVAAGSTDTQYF. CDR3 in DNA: TGCAGCGTTGCGGCGGGAAGCACAGATACGCAGTATTTT.